This TCR beta chain was identified in a study of PD-1 blockade in classical Hodgkin lymphoma. Every one of the patients relapsed after autologous stem cell transplantation (brentuximab vedotin exposure was variable). Concerning this clone itself: No antigen is known for it.

Study conclusions and caveats: The diversity seen at baseline in complete responders resembled that of newly diagnosed patients. The authors excluded patients who started nivolumab under 1 year after ASCT.

Clones were sequenced by immunoSEQ multiplex PCR, and TCRdb holds only the in-frame ones, with some missing. Of about 46,000 clones listed, about three quarters are singletons. The CDR3 sequence is 16 residues long. Germline V gene data show CDR1 as SGHRS and CDR2 as YFSETQ. With 2 bases clipped from V and 2 bases from J, the junction kept 5 bases outside the gene matches. This clonotype originated in a human donor with classical Hodgkin lymphoma. Sample: peripheral blood mononuclear cells (PBMCs), taken before the second cycle of nivolumab. This chain uses TRBV5-1 with TRBJ1-4; 8 bases align to TRBD1. Written as DNA, the CDR3 is TGCGCCAGCAGCTTCGGACAGGGTATGACTAATGAAAAACTGTTTTTT. Amino acid sequence: CASSFGQGMTNEKLFF.